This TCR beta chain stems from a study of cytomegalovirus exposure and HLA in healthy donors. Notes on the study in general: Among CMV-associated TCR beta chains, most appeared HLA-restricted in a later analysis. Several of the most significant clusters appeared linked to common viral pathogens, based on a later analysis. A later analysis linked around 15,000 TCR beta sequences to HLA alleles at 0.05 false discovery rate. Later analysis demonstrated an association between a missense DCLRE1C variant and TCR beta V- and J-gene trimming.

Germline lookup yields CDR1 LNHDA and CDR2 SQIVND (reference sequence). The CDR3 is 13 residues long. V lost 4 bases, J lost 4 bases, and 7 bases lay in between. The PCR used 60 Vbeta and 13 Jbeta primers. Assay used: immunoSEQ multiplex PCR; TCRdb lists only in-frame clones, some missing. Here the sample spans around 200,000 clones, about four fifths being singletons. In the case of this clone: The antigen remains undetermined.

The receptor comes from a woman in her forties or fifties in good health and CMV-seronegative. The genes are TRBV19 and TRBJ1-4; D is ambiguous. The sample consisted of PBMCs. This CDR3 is CASSKQHNEKLFF. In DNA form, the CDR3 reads TGTGCCAGTAGTAAACAGCATAATGAAAAACTGTTTTTT.